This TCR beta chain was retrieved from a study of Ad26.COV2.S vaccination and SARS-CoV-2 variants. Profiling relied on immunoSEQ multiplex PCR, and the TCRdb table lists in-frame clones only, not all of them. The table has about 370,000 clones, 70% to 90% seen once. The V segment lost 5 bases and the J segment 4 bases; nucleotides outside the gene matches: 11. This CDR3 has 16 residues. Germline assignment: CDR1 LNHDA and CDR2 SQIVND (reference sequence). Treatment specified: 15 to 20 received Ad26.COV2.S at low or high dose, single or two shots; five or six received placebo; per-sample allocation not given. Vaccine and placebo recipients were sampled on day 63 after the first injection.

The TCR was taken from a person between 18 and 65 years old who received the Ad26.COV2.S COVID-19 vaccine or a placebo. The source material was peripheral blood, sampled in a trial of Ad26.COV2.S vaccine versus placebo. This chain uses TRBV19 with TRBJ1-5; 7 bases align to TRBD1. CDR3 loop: CASSVNRDRVNQPQHF. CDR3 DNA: TGTGCCAGTAGTGTGAACCGGGACAGAGTAAATCAGCCCCAGCATTTT.